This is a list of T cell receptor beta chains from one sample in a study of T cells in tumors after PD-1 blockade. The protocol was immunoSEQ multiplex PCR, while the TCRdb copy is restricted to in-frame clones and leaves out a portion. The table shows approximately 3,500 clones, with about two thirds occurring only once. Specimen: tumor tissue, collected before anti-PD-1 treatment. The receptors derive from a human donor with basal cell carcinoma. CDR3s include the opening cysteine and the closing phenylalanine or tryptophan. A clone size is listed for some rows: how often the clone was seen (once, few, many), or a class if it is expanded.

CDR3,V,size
CSASYSYEQYF,TRBV20-1,.
CATLSGGTEAFF,TRBV6-5,.
CASSQVGGIEQYF,TRBV4-3,.
CASSWTGMDGYTF,TRBV5-1,.
CASSPRQGRDGYTF,TRBV5-1,once
CASSPLFYGSYNEQFF,TRBV5-4,.
CAWKQAGNEKLFF,TRBV30,.
CSVEDTEAFF,TRBV29-1,.
CASSAFEGAKNIQYF,TRBV25-1,.
CASSFGTKPSYEQYF,TRBV7-2,.
CASSSGSYQPQHF,TRBV5-6,.
CASSFAYEQYF,TRBV12-3/TRBV12-4,.
CASSRFRDRGSEQYF,TRBV6-2/TRBV6-3,.
CASSLRTRSPLHF,TRBV27,.
CASSQVPGRVYNEQFF,TRBV14,.
CASRRGARDSGNTIYF,TRBV21-1,.
CASSQDQGGQGRTEAFF,TRBV3-1/TRBV3-2,.
CASSPDGGGYEQFF,TRBV7-9,.
CASSFPGTGELFF,TRBV7-2,.
CASSFTEGAGLAETQYF,TRBV5-6,.
CASSVQGDSNYGYTF,TRBV5-1,.
CASSSWTGRQEAFF,TRBV21-1,few
CASRPIPYRDTGDNEQFF,TRBV27,once
CATSDRADETQYF,TRBV24-1,.
CAWSSGTSGSKTQYF,TRBV30,.
CATSDRTGANTGELFF,TRBV24-1,.
CASSLKRGSAEAFF,TRBV28,few
CASSPPGRLNQPQHF,TRBV6-6,few
CASSEGILSLTDTQYF,TRBV2,.
CARRKKTASSGANVLTF,TRBV19,.
CASSLVAQRGASYNEQFF,TRBV11-2,few
CASSIDRADEKLFF,TRBV5-4,.
CASSVGTGGNEQFF,TRBV27,.
CASSLRLGAGQRDTQYF,TRBV13,.
CASSHRDSADTQYF,TRBV5-4,medium-sized
CASSFLSGGYGYTF,TRBV27,.
CASSPGQGNYEQYF,TRBV7-2,few
CASSFSETQYF,TRBV5-1,few
CASSDEFKLVCTEAFF,TRBV6-4,.
CSVETGNEKLFF,TRBV29-1,.
CASSGDRGLVSEQYF,TRBV25-1,.
CASSLGGLTGANVLTF,TRBV5-1,.
CASSVGATTNTGELFF,TRBV7-9,few
CASSTGLADLDTQYF,TRBV6-2/TRBV6-3,.
CASSPSGEANTQYF,TRBV7-9,.
CASSQVLTNYGYTF,TRBV5-4,.
CASSKAEGREEVTEAFF,TRBV21-1,.
CASSEGGAREGSSYNEQFF,TRBV2,few
CASSVGGGRGETQYF,TRBV9,once
CASSYPGPRGTQYF,TRBV6-6,.
CASSQVRGTEAFF,TRBV4-2,.
CASSSHRGPSSGANVLTF,TRBV11-2,few
CASSLGLGGTEQYF,TRBV4-1,.
CASSPQGASYEQYF,TRBV19,few
CATSDRQGWVRETQYF,TRBV24-1,.
CASSLVAGGETQYF,TRBV7-2,.
CASSPEGDLGQYF,TRBV27,once
CASSWDRNEQFF,TRBV7-9,large
CASSGGGVYEQYF,TRBV4-1,.
CASSPPGLETQYF,TRBV9,.